This entry features one TCR beta chain sequence. These data originate in a study of blood T cell repertoires in COVID-19. As for the study in general: Sample material is recorded as cDNA or gDNA derived from T cells, B-cell-depleted T cells, or PBMCs.

The junction had 8 bases not matched to a gene; V was cut back by 0 bases and J by 7 bases. This CDR3 comprises 16 residues. Germline CDR1 and CDR2: LGHNA and YSLEER. TCRdb keeps only in-frame clones here, not all; method: immunoSEQ multiplex PCR. Of 250,000 or so clones detected, 65% to 90% appear once; the ten largest clones hold approximately 2%. The receptor comes from a man younger than 45 with active or convalescent COVID-19. The chain uses TRBV4-3 and TRBJ1-4; TRBD1 matches 7 bases. Sequenced: peripheral blood. CDR3 in amino acids: CASSQDYRGSGEKLFF. As DNA, the CDR3 is TGCGCCAGCAGCCAAGATTACAGGGGATCGGGTGAAAAACTGTTTTTT.